These T cell receptor beta chains were read from a single sample in a study of Graves' ophthalmopathy and Graves' hyperthyroidism. TCRdb re-analysed the multiplex PCR reads in MiXCR, keeping a single row per CDR3 protein. The table includes approximately 700,000 distinct CDR3 sequences, over 40% detected once. The sample comprised peripheral blood. The receptors were sampled from an adult man with Graves' ophthalmopathy. CDR3s include the opening cysteine and the closing phenylalanine or tryptophan. D genes are given only for firm matches. The size of a clone is reported for some rows only, either as once, few or many, or as a class for expanded clones.

TRBJ2-2 | . | . | 15 | TRBV5-1 | TGCGCCAGCAGCTTTGTAAATTTGGACACCGGGGAGCTGTTTTTT | CASSFVNLDTGELFF
TRBJ2-5 | TRBD2 | many | 14 | TRBV7-7 | TGTGCCAGCAGCTTAGCGTGGCGGGGGGAGACCCAGTACTTC | CASSLAWRGETQYF
TRBJ2-2 | TRBD2 | . | 18 | TRBV7-9 | TGTGCCAGCAGCTTGGGACTAGCGGGAACCCTAACGCGAGGGGAGCTGTTTTTT | CASSLGLAGTLTRGELFF
TRBJ1-4 | TRBD1 | many | 15 | TRBV2 | TGTGCCAGCAGAACTCAGGGGGCAACTAATGAAAAACTGTTTTTT | CASRTQGATNEKLFF
TRBJ2-7 | TRBD2 | few | 15 | TRBV20-1 | TGCAGTGCTAGAGAACCGCGGACTAGCTCCTACGAGCAGTACTTC | CSAREPRTSSYEQYF
TRBJ2-6 | TRBD1 | many | 18 | TRBV2 | TGTGCCAGCAGTCAAGGGACAGGGGGTAACTCTGGGGCCAACGTCCTGACTTTC | CASSQGTGGNSGANVLTF
TRBJ1-1 | . | many | 11 | TRBV19 | TGTGCCAGTAAGGGCCATGTGGAAGCTTTCTTT | CASKGHVEAFF
TRBJ1-2 | . | . | 15 | TRBV10-3 | TGTGCCATCGGTGGCAGGGAAGTCGGAGTGGATGGCTACACCTTC | CAIGGREVGVDGYTF
TRBJ1-2 | . | many | 12 | TRBV7-9 | TGTGCCAGCAGCCCACAGGACTATGGCTACACCTTC | CASSPQDYGYTF
TRBJ2-7 | TRBD2 | . | 17 | TRBV12-5 | TGTGCTAGTGGTTTGAAACTAGCGGGAGGTCTGTCCTACGAGCAGTACTTC | CASGLKLAGGLSYEQYF
TRBJ1-4 | TRBD1 | many | 14 | TRBV7-9 | TGTGCCAGCAGCCCGGACAGGGAGGAGGAAAAACTGTTTTTT | CASSPDREEEKLFF
TRBJ1-1 | . | many | 13 | TRBV19 | TGTGCCAGTATGAACGGGGGGGACACTGAAGCTTTCTTT | CASMNGGDTEAFF
TRBJ1-5 | . | . | 16 | TRBV27 | TGTGCCAGCAGTCCGCTCAGGCTTGAGGCCAATCAGCCCCAGCATTTT | CASSPLRLEANQPQHF
TRBJ2-7 | TRBD1 | . | 15 | TRBV11-2 | TGCGCCAGCAGAAAATCCGACAGGGGACGCTACGAGCAGTACTTC | CASRKSDRGRYEQYF
TRBJ1-1 | . | . | 13 | TRBV29-1 | TGCAGCGTGGTACCAGGAAGAGGCACTAAAGCTTCCTTT | CSVVPGRGTKASF
TRBJ2-7 | . | many | 14 | TRBV20-1 | TGCAGTGCTAGAGTTGGAGGGAGCGCCTACGAGCAGTACTTC | CSARVGGSAYEQYF
TRBJ1-1 | . | many | 14 | TRBV6-5 | TGTGCCAGCAGTTACTCTACCTTGGACACTGAAGCTTTCTTT | CASSYSTLDTEAFF
TRBJ1-3 | TRBD1 | few | 16 | TRBV7-9 | TGTGCCAGCAGCTTAGATTCGGGGACAGCCGGAAACACCATATATTTT | CASSLDSGTAGNTIYF
TRBJ1-5 | . | once | 14 | TRBV24-1 | TGTGCCACCAGTGACTCGGGGGGCCGTCAGCCCCAGCATTTT | CATSDSGGRQPQHF
TRBJ1-5 | . | many | 14 | TRBV6-2/TRBV6-3 | TGTGCCAGCAGTTACCGGGACACCAATCAGCCCCAGCATTTT | CASSYRDTNQPQHF
TRBJ1-5 | . | many | 16 | TRBV2 | TGTGCCAGCAGTGAAAGGAGTTGGTATAGCAATCAGCCCCAGCATTTT | CASSERSWYSNQPQHF
TRBJ1-1 | TRBD1 | many | 14 | TRBV10-3 | TGTGCCATCTCCGTAGGGGACAGGGCGACTGAAGCTTTCTTT | CAISVGDRATEAFF
TRBJ2-2 | TRBD2 | once | 12 | TRBV14 | TGTGCCAGCAGCCCACTAGCGGGGGGGCCGTTTTTT | CASSPLAGGPFF
TRBJ2-7 | . | many | 13 | TRBV20-1 | TGCAGTGCGAGGGGGGGGAGCTCCTACGAGCAGTACTTC | CSARGGSSYEQYF
TRBJ1-5 | . | few | 12 | TRBV20-1 | TGCAGTGCTAGAGATCAGGACCAGCCCCAGCATTTT | CSARDQDQPQHF
TRBJ1-6 | TRBD1 | many | 13 | TRBV20-1 | TGCAGTGCTAGGACAGGGGGTAATTCACCCCTCCACTTT | CSARTGGNSPLHF
TRBJ1-6 | . | . | 14 | TRBV20-1 | TGCAGTGCTAGAGTGAGTGACCGTAATTCACCCCTCCACTTT | CSARVSDRNSPLHF
TRBJ1-1 | . | . | 15 | TRBV25-1 | TGTGCCAGCAGCCCCAGGATGGGAACTACCCCTGAAGCTTTCTTT | CASSPRMGTTPEAFF
TRBJ1-5 | TRBD1 | many | 20 | TRBV12-3/TRBV12-4 | TGTGCCAGCAGTTTAGTCCCACCGGGACAGGGACGTGGCAGCAATCAGCCCCAGCATTTT | CASSLVPPGQGRGSNQPQHF
TRBJ2-7 | TRBD1 | . | 14 | TRBV20-1 | TGCAGTGCTAGGCCCCAGGGACAGTCCTACGAGCAGTACTTC | CSARPQGQSYEQYF
TRBJ2-3 | . | . | 13 | TRBV5-1 | TGCGCCAGTCGACCTTCTAGCACAGATACGCAGTATTTT | CASRPSSTDTQYF
TRBJ2-5 | . | many | 13 | TRBV7-9 | TGTGCCAGCAGCTTTCGAGGGCAAGAGACCCAGTACTTC | CASSFRGQETQYF
TRBJ2-6 | . | . | 13 | TRBV25-1 | TGTGCCAGCAGAAAAGTTGGGGCCAACGTCCTGACTTTC | CASRKVGANVLTF